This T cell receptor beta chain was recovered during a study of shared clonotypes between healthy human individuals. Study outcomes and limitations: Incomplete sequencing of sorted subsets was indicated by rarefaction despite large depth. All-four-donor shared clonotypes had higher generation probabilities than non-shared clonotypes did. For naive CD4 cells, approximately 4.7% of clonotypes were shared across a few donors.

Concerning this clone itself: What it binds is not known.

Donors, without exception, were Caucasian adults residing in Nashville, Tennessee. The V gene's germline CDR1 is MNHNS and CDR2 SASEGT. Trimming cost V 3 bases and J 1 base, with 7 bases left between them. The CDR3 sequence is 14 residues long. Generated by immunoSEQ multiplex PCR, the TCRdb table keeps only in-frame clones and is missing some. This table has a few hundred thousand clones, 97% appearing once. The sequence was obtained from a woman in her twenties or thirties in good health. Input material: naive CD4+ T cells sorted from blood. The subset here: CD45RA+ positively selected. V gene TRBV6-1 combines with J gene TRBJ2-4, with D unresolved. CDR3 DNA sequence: TGTGCCAGCAGTGAGCTGGGGGCCAAAAACATTCAGTACTTC. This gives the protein CASSELGAKNIQYF.